This TCR beta chain was documented in a study of cytomegalovirus exposure and HLA in healthy donors. Germline-derived CDR1 and CDR2 are PRHDT and FYEKMQ (reference sequence). V dropped 5 bases and J dropped 2; count of bases not matched to a gene: 3. The CDR3 length is 17 residues. Study outcomes and limitations: Based on reports, TCR beta sequences accurately predicted HLA-A and HLA-B alleles for most subjects.

Primers for the PCR totalled 60 Vbeta and 13 Jbeta. Libraries were prepared by immunoSEQ multiplex PCR; TCRdb keeps only in-frame clonotypes and omits some of them. The table lists roughly 170,000 clones, approximately 81% of them singletons, with approximately 0.98% in the top ten. Concerning this clone: The antigen is undetermined.

Sequenced input: PBMCs. The sequence was obtained from a man in his thirties or forties in good health and CMV-seronegative. J is TRBJ2-2 and V is TRBV13; 15 positions agree with TRBD2. This chain's CDR3 is CASSRTSGGANTGELFF. The CDR3 bases are TGTGCCAGCAGCCGGACTAGCGGGGGGGCCAACACCGGGGAGCTGTTTTTT.